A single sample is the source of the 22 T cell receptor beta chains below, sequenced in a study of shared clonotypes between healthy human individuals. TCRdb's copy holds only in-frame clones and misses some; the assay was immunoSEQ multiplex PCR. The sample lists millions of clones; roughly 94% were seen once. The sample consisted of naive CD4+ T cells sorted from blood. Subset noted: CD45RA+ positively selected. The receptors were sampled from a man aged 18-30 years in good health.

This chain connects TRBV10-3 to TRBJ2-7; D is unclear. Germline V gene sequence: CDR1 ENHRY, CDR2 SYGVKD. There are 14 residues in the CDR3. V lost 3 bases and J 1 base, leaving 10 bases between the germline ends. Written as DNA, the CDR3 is TGTGCCATCAGTGATCAAGCGTCTTCCTACGAGCAGTACTTC. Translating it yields CAISDQASSYEQYF.

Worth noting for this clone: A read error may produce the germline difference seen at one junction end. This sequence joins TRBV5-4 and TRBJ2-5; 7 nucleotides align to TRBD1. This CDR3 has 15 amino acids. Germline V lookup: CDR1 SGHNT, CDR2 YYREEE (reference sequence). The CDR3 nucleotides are TGTGCCAGCAGCCAGGGACAGCCTCCCCAAGGGACCCAGTACTTC. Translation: CASSQGQPPQGTQYF.

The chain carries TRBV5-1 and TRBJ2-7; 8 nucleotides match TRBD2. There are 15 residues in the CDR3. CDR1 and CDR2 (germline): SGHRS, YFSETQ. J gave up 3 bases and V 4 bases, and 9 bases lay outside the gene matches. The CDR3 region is CASSPDAGGYYEQYF. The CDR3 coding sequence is TGCGCCAGCAGCCCGGACGCGGGGGGCTACTACGAGCAGTACTTC.

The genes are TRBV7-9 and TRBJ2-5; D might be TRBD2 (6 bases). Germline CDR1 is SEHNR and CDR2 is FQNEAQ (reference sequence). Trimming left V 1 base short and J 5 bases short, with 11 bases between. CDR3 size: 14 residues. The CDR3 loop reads CASSLDSGKETQYF. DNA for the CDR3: TGTGCCAGCAGCTTAGATAGCGGAAAGGAGACCCAGTACTTC.

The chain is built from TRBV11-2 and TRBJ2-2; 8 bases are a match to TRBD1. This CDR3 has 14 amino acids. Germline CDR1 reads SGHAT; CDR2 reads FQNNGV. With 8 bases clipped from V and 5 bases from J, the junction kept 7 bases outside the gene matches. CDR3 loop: CASGIRTGTGELFF. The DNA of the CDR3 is TGTGCCAGCGGGATAAGGACAGGGACCGGGGAGCTGTTTTTT.

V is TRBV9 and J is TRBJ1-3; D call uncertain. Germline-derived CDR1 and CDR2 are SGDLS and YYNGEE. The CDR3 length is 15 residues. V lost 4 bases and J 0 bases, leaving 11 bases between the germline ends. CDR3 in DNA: TGTGCCAGCAGCCCTATCGGGCCCTCTGGAAACACCATATATTTT. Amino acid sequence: CASSPIGPSGNTIYF.

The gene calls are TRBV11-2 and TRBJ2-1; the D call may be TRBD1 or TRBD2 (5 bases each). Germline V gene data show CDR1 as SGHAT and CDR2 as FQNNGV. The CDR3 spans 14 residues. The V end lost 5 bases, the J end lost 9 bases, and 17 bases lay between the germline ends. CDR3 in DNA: TGTGCCAGCAGCGTACCCGGGACGTCGAGTGAGCAGTTCTTC. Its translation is CASSVPGTSSEQFF. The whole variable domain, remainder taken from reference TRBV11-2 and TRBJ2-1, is EAGVAQSPRYKIIEKRQSVAFWCNPISGHATLYWYQQILGQGPKLLIQFQNNGVVDDSQLPKDRFSAERLKGVDSTLKIQPAKLEDSAVYLCASSVPGTSSEQFFGPGTRLTVL.

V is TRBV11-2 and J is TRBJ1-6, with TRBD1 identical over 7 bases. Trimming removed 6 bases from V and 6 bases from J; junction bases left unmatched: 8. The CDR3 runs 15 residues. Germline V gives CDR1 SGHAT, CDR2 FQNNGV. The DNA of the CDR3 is TGTGCCAGCAGTTTTTCCGGGACAGCTAATTCACCCCTCCACTTT. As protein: CASSFSGTANSPLHF. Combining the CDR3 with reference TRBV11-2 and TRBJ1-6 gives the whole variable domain EAGVAQSPRYKIIEKRQSVAFWCNPISGHATLYWYQQILGQGPKLLIQFQNNGVVDDSQLPKDRFSAERLKGVDSTLKIQPAKLEDSAVYLCASSFSGTANSPLHFGNGTRLTVT.

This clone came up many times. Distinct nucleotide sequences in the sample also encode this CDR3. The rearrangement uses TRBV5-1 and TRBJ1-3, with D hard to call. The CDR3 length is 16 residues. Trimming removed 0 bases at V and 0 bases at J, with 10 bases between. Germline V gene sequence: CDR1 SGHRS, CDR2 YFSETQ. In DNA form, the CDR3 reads TGCGCCAGCAGCTTGGCCAACCAGCGCTCTGGAAACACCATATATTTT. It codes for CASSLANQRSGNTIYF. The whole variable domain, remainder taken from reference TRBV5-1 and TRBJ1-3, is KAGVTQTPRYLIKTRGQQVTLSCSPISGHRSVSWYQQTPGQGLQFLFEYFSETQRNKGNFPGRFSGRQFSNSRSEMNVSTLELGDSALYLCASSLANQRSGNTIYFGEGSWLTVV.

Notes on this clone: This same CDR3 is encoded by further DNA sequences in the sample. The CDR3 DNA reads as TGTGCCAGCTCACAGACGGCCTCCTACGAGCAGTACTTC. Residues: CASSQTASYEQYF. The V call is TRBV18, the J call TRBJ2-7, with D uncertain. This CDR3 comprises 13 residues. The germline V gene encodes CDR1 KGHSH and CDR2 LQKENI. Trimming removed 4 bases from V and 0 bases from J, with 7 bases in between.

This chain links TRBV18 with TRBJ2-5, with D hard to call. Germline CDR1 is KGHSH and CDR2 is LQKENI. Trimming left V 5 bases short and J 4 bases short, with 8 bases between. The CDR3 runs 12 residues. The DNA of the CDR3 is TGTGCCAGCTCATCCTCTCCAGAGACCCAGTACTTC. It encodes CASSSSPETQYF.

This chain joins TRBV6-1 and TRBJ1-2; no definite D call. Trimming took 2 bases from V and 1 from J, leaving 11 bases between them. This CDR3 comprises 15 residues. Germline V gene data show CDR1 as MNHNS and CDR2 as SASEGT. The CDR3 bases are TGTGCCAGCAGTGAATCGCACAGCTTTAACTATGGCTACACCTTC. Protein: CASSESHSFNYGYTF.

The DNA for the CDR3 is TGTGCCAGCTCCCCAATACAGGGGGGTTCCGGGCAGCCCCAGCATTTT. Encoded protein: CASSPIQGGSGQPQHF. The V call is TRBV27, the J call TRBJ1-5, with TRBD1 identical over 8 bases. The trim removed 8 bases at V and 7 bases at J, leaving 16 bases unmatched. The germline gives CDR1 MNHEY, CDR2 SMNVEV (reference sequence). The CDR3 extends over 16 amino acids.

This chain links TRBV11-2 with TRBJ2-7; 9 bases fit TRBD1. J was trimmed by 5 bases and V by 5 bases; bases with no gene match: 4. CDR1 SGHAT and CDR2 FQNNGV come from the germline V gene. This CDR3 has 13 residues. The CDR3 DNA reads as TGTGCCAGCAGCGTGGACAGGGGCAACGAGCAGTACTTC. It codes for CASSVDRGNEQYF.

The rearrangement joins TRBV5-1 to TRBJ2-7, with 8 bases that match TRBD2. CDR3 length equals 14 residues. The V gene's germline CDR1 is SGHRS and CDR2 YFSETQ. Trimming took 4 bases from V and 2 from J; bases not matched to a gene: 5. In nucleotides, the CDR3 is TGCGCCAGCAGCCTTAGCGGGACTCCCTACGAGCAGTACTTC. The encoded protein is CASSLSGTPYEQYF.

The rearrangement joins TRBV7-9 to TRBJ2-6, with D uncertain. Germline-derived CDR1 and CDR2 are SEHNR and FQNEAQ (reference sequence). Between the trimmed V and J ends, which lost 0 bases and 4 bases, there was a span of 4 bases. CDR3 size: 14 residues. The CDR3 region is CASSLAPGANVLTF. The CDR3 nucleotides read TGTGCCAGCAGCTTAGCTCCAGGGGCCAACGTCCTGACTTTC.

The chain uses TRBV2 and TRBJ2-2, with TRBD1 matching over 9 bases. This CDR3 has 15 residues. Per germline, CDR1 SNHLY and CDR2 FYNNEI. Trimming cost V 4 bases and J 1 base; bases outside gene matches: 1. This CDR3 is CASSVTGGNTGELFF. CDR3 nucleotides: TGTGCCAGCAGTGTGACAGGGGGGAACACCGGGGAGCTGTTTTTT.

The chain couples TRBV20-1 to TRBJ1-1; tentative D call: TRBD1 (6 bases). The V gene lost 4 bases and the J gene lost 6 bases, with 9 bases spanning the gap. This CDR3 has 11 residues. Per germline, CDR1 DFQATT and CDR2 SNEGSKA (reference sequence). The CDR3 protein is CSAIWTAEAFF. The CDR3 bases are TGCAGTGCTATATGGACAGCTGAAGCTTTCTTT.

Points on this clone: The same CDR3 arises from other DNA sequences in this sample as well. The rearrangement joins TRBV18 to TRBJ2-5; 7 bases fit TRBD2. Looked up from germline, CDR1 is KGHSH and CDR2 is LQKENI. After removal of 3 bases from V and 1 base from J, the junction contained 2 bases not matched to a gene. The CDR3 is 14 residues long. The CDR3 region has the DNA TGTGCCAGCTCACCGTCTAGCGGCCAAGAGACCCAGTACTTC. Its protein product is CASSPSSGQETQYF.

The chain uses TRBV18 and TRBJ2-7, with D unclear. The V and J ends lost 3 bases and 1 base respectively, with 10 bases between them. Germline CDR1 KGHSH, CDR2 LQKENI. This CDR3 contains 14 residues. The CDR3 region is CASSPVENSYEQYF. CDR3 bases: TGTGCCAGCTCACCGGTGGAAAATTCCTACGAGCAGTACTTC.

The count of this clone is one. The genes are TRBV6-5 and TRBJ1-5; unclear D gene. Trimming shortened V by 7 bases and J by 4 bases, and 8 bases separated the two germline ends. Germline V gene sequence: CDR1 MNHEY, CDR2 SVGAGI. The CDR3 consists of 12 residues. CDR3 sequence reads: CASKTQNQPQHF. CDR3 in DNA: TGTGCCAGCAAGACCCAAAATCAGCCCCAGCATTTT.

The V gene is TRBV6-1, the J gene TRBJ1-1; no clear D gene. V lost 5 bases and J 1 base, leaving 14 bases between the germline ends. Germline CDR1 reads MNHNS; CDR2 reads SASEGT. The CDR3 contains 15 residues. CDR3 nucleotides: TGTGCCAGCAGTATTCCCGGTGCAGGGAACACTGAAGCTTTCTTT. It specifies CASSIPGAGNTEAFF.